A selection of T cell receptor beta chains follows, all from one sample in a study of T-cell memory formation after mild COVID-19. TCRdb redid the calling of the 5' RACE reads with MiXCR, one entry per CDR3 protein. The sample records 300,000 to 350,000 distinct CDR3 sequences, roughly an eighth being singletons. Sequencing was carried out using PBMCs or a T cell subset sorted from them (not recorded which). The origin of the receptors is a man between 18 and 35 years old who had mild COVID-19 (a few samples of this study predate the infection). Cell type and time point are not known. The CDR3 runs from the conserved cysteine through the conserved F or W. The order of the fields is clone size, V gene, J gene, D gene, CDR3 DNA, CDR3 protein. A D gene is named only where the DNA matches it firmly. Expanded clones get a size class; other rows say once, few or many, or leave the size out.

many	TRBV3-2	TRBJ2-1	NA	TGTGCCAGCAGCAGAGATAGAGTACTAGCGGGGCCTTTGTATTCTAACAATGAGCAGTTCTTC	CASSRDRVLAGPLYSNNEQFF
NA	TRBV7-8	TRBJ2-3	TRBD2	TGTGCCAGCAGACCCCTCCTAGCGGCTAGCACAGATACGCAGTATTTT	CASRPLLAASTDTQYF
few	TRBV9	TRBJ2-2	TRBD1	TGTGCCAGCAGCGTAACCCCTCTTAGGGGGCGGACCGGGGAGCTGTTTTTT	CASSVTPLRGRTGELFF
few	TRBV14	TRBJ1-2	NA	TGTGCCAGCAGCCCTGGGCCCCCGGGATTCGGGTATGGCTACACCTTC	CASSPGPPGFGYGYTF
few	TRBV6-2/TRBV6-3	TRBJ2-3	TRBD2	TGTGCCAGCAGCGGACTAGCGGGGTCCACGGATACGCAGTATTTT	CASSGLAGSTDTQYF
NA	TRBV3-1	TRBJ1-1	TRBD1	TGTGCCAGCAGCCAAGCAGGGGGAGGAACTGAAGCTTTCTTT	CASSQAGGGTEAFF
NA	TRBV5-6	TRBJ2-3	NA	TGTGCCAGCAGCTTGGGACTTGCCCGCTATACGCAGTATTTT	CASSLGLARYTQYF
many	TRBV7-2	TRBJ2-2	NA	TGTGCCAGCAGCCCGCCGCAGGGAGGAAACACCGGGGAGCTGTTTTTT	CASSPPQGGNTGELFF
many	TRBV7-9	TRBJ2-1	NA	TGTGCCAGCAGCTTACAGAATGAGCAGTTCTTC	CASSLQNEQFF
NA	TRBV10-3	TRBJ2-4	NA	TGTGCCATCAGTGAGTCGGGGGAAAACATTCAGTACTTC	CAISESGENIQYF
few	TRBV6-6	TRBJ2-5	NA	TGTGCCAGCAGTAGTCTTGGGGGCTGGGGTCAAGAGACCCAGTACTTC	CASSSLGGWGQETQYF
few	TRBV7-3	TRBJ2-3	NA	TGTGCCAGCAGCCCGGACCTTACCTCCGCCGCGGATACGCAGTATTTT	CASSPDLTSAADTQYF
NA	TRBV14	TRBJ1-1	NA	TGTGCCAGCAGCCAACTGTGGGGGACTGAAGCTTTCTTT	CASSQLWGTEAFF
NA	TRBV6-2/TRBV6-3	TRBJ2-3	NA	TGTGCCAGCAGTTCTCTGGTGCGGGATACGCAGTATTTT	CASSSLVRDTQYF
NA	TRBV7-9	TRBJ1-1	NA	TGTGCCACCCGGTCGGACAACCCAAGTGAAGCTTTCTTT	CATRSDNPSEAFF
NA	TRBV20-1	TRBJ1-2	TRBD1	TGCAGTGCTATAGGGGACAGGGGACCCTATGGCTACACCTTC	CSAIGDRGPYGYTF
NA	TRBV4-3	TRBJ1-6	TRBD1	TGCGCCAGCAGCCAAGAAATCAGGGGGCTGGGAAGCGCACCCCTCCACTTT	CASSQEIRGLGSAPLHF
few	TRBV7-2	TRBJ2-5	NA	TGTGCCAGCAGCCCCATATGGGGGGTGCGGGAGACCCAGTACTTC	CASSPIWGVRETQYF
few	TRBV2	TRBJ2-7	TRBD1	TGTGCCAGCAATCCGGGACAGGTCTCCTACGAGCAGTACTTC	CASNPGQVSYEQYF
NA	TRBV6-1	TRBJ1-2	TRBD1	TGTGCCAGCAGTCCTGGACAGGGGGCTTCCTATGGCTACACCTTC	CASSPGQGASYGYTF
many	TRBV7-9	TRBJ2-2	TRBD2	TGTGCCAGCAGCTCACTAGCGGGGGCCGTAAACACCGGGGAGCTGTTTTTT	CASSSLAGAVNTGELFF
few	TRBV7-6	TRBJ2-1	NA	TGTGCCAGCCGAGCCCGGGACGACCTCGATGAGCAGTTCTTC	CASRARDDLDEQFF